The rows below give T cell receptor beta chains drawn from one sample of a study of cytomegalovirus exposure and HLA in healthy donors. Assay: immunoSEQ multiplex PCR; the TCRdb copy retains only in-frame clones and omits some. This table holds 200,000 or so clones, about 79% found once. Sequencing was done on a sample of PBMCs. The source is a woman aged 25 to 39 in good health and CMV-seropositive. Each CDR3 is given with its conserved first and last residue. A D gene is named only where the DNA matches it firmly. For some rows the clone size is stated as once, few or many, or as a class when expanded; others skip it.

D,V,J,size,DNA,CDR3
.,TRBV4-1,TRBJ1-2,.,TGCGCCAGCAGCCCCAGCCCTGGAGAGGGCTACACCTTC,CASSPSPGEGYTF
.,TRBV28,TRBJ2-7,.,TGTGCCAGCACCCGGCAGGGTAAATACTACGAGCAGTACTTC,CASTRQGKYYEQYF
.,TRBV13,TRBJ1-3,.,TGTGCCAGCAGCTCCGGACAAGGGTCGCTCTCTGGAAACACCATATATTTT,CASSSGQGSLSGNTIYF
.,TRBV29-1,TRBJ1-2,.,TGCAGCGCCACCCCTCCCCCAGGCTATGGCTACACCTTC,CSATPPPGYGYTF
TRBD1,TRBV7-2,TRBJ2-7,.,TGTGCCAGCAGCTGGGACAGGTCACCTTCCTACGAGCAGTACTTC,CASSWDRSPSYEQYF
TRBD2,TRBV7-9,TRBJ2-7,.,TGTGCCAGCAAGAGGGACGGAGGACTAGCGGGAGATAACGAGCAGTACTTC,CASKRDGGLAGDNEQYF
.,TRBV7-2,TRBJ2-7,.,TGTGCCAGCAGCTTATCGTCGGGAAGTTACGGGCAGTACTTC,CASSLSSGSYGQYF
TRBD2,TRBV5-1,TRBJ2-1,once,TGCGCCAGCAGGCCCGGGACTAGCGGAGTCAATGAGCAGTTCTTC,CASRPGTSGVNEQFF
.,TRBV28,TRBJ2-7,.,TGTGCCAGCAGAGCGGTTCACTCCTACGAGCAGTACTTC,CASRAVHSYEQYF
TRBD2,TRBV7-3,TRBJ2-1,.,TGTGCCAGCAGCTTAATGCTAGCGGGAGTCAATGAGCAGTTCTTC,CASSLMLAGVNEQFF
.,TRBV5-1,TRBJ2-5,.,TGCGCCAGCAGTCCGCAGGACTGGAAAGAGACCCAGTACTTC,CASSPQDWKETQYF
.,TRBV27,TRBJ2-7,.,TGTGCCAGCAGTTTATCGGGGGGTCCATCCTACGAGCAGTACTTC,CASSLSGGPSYEQYF
.,TRBV28,TRBJ1-1,few,TGTGCCAGCAAGGAGACAGCCCCGAACACTGAAGCTTTCTTT,CASKETAPNTEAFF
.,TRBV9,TRBJ1-4,.,TGTGCCAGCAGCGTCCAGGGCTTCTCTAATGAAAAACTGTTTTTT,CASSVQGFSNEKLFF
.,TRBV5-1,TRBJ1-2,.,TGCGCCAGCAGCTTGAAGGTGGGGCTTGGCTACACCTTC,CASSLKVGLGYTF
TRBD1,TRBV5-1,TRBJ2-7,.,TGCGCCAGCAGCGCCAGGGACAGGCGAAGGTACTTC,CASSARDRRRYF
.,TRBV18,TRBJ1-1,.,TGTGCCAGCTCACAGTTTGAGGGCGACACTGAAGCTTTCTTT,CASSQFEGDTEAFF
.,TRBV9,TRBJ2-7,.,TGTGCCAGCAGCGTAGCTGGGCAGGCCTACGAGCAGTACTTC,CASSVAGQAYEQYF
.,TRBV5-1,TRBJ1-4,.,TGCGCCAGCAGGGACCCCGGGACGGGAGCAACTAATGAAAAACTGTTTTTT,CASRDPGTGATNEKLFF
.,TRBV7-9,TRBJ2-1,many,TGTGCCAGCAGCTGGGGGACTGGGATGGCTGACAATGAGCAGTTCTTC,CASSWGTGMADNEQFF
.,TRBV20-1,TRBJ1-2,.,TGCAGCCCGGGTGGAGGGGGCTACACCTTC,CSPGGGGYTF
TRBD1,TRBV18,TRBJ2-7,once,TGTGCCAGCTCGCCGGGACAGGGAACCTACGAGCAGTACTTC,CASSPGQGTYEQYF
TRBD1,TRBV6-5,TRBJ1-2,.,TGTGCCAGCAGCTACGAAAGGGGGCAGGCCTATGGCTACACCTTC,CASSYERGQAYGYTF
.,TRBV6-6,TRBJ1-1,few,TGTGCCACCTCCGGCACTGAAGCTTTCTTT,CATSGTEAFF
TRBD2,TRBV11-2,TRBJ2-1,.,TGTGCCAGCCGTACTAGCGATTGGCAGTTCTTC,CASRTSDWQFF
TRBD2,TRBV27,TRBJ2-7,.,TGTGCCAGCAGGGCGTGGACTAGCGGCTCCTACGAGCAGTACTTC,CASRAWTSGSYEQYF
.,TRBV6-1,TRBJ2-7,.,TGTGCCAGCAGTGAAGCCCACTACGAGCAGTACTTC,CASSEAHYEQYF
TRBD1,TRBV7-8,TRBJ1-3,.,TGTGCCAGCAGCTTTCGACAGGGCTACTCTGGAAACACCATATATTTT,CASSFRQGYSGNTIYF
.,TRBV2,TRBJ1-5,.,TGTGCCAGCAAAAGACAGATTAGCAATCAGCCCCAGCATTTT,CASKRQISNQPQHF
.,TRBV6-1,TRBJ1-2,once,TGTGCCAGCATCAAACAGGGCTCCTATGGCTACACCTTC,CASIKQGSYGYTF
TRBD1,TRBV27,TRBJ1-2,.,TGTGCCAGCACTCCCAACCAGGGGGCGGATTACTATGGCTACACCTTC,CASTPNQGADYYGYTF
TRBD1,TRBV2,TRBJ2-7,.,TGTGCCAGCAGTGCGGGACAGGGGGAATACGAGCAGTACTTC,CASSAGQGEYEQYF
.,TRBV5-1,TRBJ2-7,.,TGCGCCAGTCGGTTTGGCGGCTCCTACGAGCAGTACTTC,CASRFGGSYEQYF
TRBD1,TRBV11-2,TRBJ1-1,once,TGTGCCAGCAGCTTAGACGATAGGGACAGCCTGAACACTGAAGCTTTCTTT,CASSLDDRDSLNTEAFF
.,TRBV5-6,TRBJ2-7,once,TGTGCCAGCAGCCCCATAGGAACAGTCCGAGACTACGAGCAGTACTTC,CASSPIGTVRDYEQYF
TRBD1,TRBV30,TRBJ2-7,few,TGTGCCTGGAGTGTACTGGGACAGCGGCCTTACTTC,CAWSVLGQRPYF
.,TRBV5-1,TRBJ2-7,.,TGCGCCAGCAGCCTCATTTATCGGTACGAGCAGTACTTC,CASSLIYRYEQYF
TRBD2,TRBV7-6,TRBJ2-7,.,TGTGCCAGCAGCTCGGGACTAGCGGGAAGGTACTTC,CASSSGLAGRYF
.,TRBV14,TRBJ2-1,.,TGTGCCAGCAGCCTCCCCGGGATCGGGTACTACAATGAGCAGTTCTTC,CASSLPGIGYYNEQFF
.,TRBV6-1,TRBJ2-3,.,TGTGCCAGCAGTGAATATCGGGGAGCTAGCACAGATACGCAGTATTTT,CASSEYRGASTDTQYF
TRBD2,TRBV5-1,TRBJ2-7,.,TGCGCCAGCAGCTTTACTAGCGGGAGCCACGAGCAGTACTTC,CASSFTSGSHEQYF
TRBD2,TRBV28,TRBJ2-5,.,TGTGCCAGCTCGACGGGACTAGCGGGGGGGTACCAAGAGACCCAGTACTTC,CASSTGLAGGYQETQYF
TRBD2,TRBV27,TRBJ2-6,.,TGTGCCAGCAGTCCGGTAGCGGGAGTTGGGGCTGGGGCCAACGTCCTGACTTTC,CASSPVAGVGAGANVLTF
.,TRBV6-5,TRBJ1-3,.,TGTGCCACCTGGACGGGGGGCGGTGGAAACACCATATATTTT,CATWTGGGGNTIYF
TRBD1,TRBV18,TRBJ1-2,.,TGTGCCAGCTCACAACAGGGGGTACCTAACTATGGCTACACCTTC,CASSQQGVPNYGYTF
TRBD1,TRBV6-5,TRBJ2-7,.,TGTGCCAGCAGTCAGGGGGTTACCTACGAGCAGTACTTC,CASSQGVTYEQYF
TRBD2,TRBV18,TRBJ2-1,.,TGTGCCAGCTCACCAAACGCGGGAGGGGCCGCGGATCGGCAGTTCTTC,CASSPNAGGAADRQFF
.,TRBV5-4,TRBJ2-1,once,TGTGCCAGCAGCCGAGGACTAACCAATGAGCAGTTCTTC,CASSRGLTNEQFF
.,TRBV9,TRBJ2-1,.,TGTGCCAGCAGCGTAGTAACGGGAAATGAGCAGTTCTTC,CASSVVTGNEQFF